The rows below give T cell receptor beta chains drawn from one sample of a study of T cell responses to AZD1222 COVID-19 vaccine. The protocol was immunoSEQ multiplex PCR, while the TCRdb copy is restricted to in-frame clones and leaves out a portion. The table shows roughly 100,000 clones, with about 87% occurring only once. This material consisted of peripheral blood, taken 28 days after the second AZD1222 dose. Every receptor here comes from an adult who received the AZD1222 COVID-19 vaccine. Both conserved end residues are part of each CDR3. D genes are given only for firm matches. Only some rows state a clone size, as once, few, many or a class for expanded clones.

size: NA; V: TRBV7-9; J: TRBJ2-1; D: TRBD2; CDR3: CASSVWGAGVFNEQFF; DNA: TGTGCCAGCAGCGTTTGGGGAGCGGGAGTTTTCAATGAGCAGTTCTTC
size: NA; V: TRBV19; J: TRBJ2-2; D: NA; CDR3: CASSHATTTGELFF; DNA: TGTGCCAGTAGTCACGCCACCACCACCGGGGAGCTGTTTTTT
size: NA; V: TRBV2; J: TRBJ2-7; D: NA; CDR3: CASIWTDASYEQYF; DNA: TGTGCCAGCATTTGGACGGATGCTAGCTACGAGCAGTACTTC
size: NA; V: TRBV3-1/TRBV3-2; J: TRBJ1-3; D: TRBD1; CDR3: CASSRTGGGGNTIYF; DNA: TGTGCCAGCAGCCGGACAGGGGGCGGTGGAAACACCATATATTTT
size: NA; V: TRBV19; J: TRBJ1-2; D: NA; CDR3: CASSIVAGFNYGYTF; DNA: TGTGCCAGTAGTATAGTGGCAGGATTCAACTATGGCTACACCTTC
size: NA; V: TRBV28; J: TRBJ2-5; D: TRBD2; CDR3: CASGARGGETQYF; DNA: TGTGCCAGCGGGGCCCGGGGGGGAGAGACCCAGTACTTC
size: once; V: TRBV3-1/TRBV3-2; J: TRBJ1-6; D: NA; CDR3: CASSQTGSSPLHF; DNA: TGTGCCAGCAGCCAGACAGGTTCTTCACCCCTCCACTTT
size: NA; V: TRBV2; J: TRBJ2-7; D: NA; CDR3: CASSETPQRGEQYF; DNA: TGTGCCAGCAGTGAGACACCCCAGCGAGGCGAGCAGTACTTC
size: NA; V: TRBV9; J: TRBJ1-4; D: TRBD1; CDR3: CASSRGGQGAWSEKLFF; DNA: TGTGCCAGCTCACGAGGGGGACAGGGGGCTTGGAGTGAAAAACTGTTTTTT
size: once; V: TRBV7-3; J: TRBJ2-5; D: NA; CDR3: CASSLEPTEKTQYF; DNA: TGTGCCAGCAGCTTAGAACCTACAGAGAAGACCCAGTACTTC
size: NA; V: TRBV15; J: TRBJ2-7; D: TRBD1; CDR3: CATSRDPGGSWEQYF; DNA: TGTGCCACCAGCAGAGATCCAGGGGGTAGTTGGGAGCAGTACTTC
size: NA; V: TRBV7-9; J: TRBJ2-7; D: NA; CDR3: CASSLRGGINEQYF; DNA: TGTGCCAGCAGCTTAAGGGGGGGTATAAACGAGCAGTACTTC